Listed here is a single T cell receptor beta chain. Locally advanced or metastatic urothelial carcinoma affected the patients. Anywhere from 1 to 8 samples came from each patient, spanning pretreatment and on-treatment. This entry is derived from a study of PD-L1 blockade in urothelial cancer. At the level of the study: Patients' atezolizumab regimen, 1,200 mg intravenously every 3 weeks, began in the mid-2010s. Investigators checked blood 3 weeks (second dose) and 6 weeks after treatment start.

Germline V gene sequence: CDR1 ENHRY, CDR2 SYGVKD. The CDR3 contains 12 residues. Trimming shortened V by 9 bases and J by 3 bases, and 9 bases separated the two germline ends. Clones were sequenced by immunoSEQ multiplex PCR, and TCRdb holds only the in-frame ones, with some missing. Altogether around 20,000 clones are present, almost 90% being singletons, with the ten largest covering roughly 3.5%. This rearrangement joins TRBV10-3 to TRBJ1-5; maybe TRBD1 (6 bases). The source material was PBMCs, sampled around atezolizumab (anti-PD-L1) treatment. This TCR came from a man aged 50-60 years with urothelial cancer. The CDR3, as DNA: TGTGCCATACAGGGACCCAATCAGCCCCAGCATTTT. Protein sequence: CAIQGPNQPQHF.